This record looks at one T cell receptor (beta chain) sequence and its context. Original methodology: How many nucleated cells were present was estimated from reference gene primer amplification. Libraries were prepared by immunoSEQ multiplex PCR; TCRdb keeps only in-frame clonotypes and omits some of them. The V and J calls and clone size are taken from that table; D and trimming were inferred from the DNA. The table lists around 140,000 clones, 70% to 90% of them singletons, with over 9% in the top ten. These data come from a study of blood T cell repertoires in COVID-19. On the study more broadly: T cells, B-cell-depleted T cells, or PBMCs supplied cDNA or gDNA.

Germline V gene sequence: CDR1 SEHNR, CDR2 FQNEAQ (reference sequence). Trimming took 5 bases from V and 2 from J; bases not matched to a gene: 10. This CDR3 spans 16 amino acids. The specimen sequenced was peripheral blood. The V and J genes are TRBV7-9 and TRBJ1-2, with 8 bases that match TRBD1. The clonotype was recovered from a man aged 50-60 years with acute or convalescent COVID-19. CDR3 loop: CASSLRTGQGNYGYTF. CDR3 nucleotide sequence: TGTGCCAGCAGCCTTAGAACAGGACAGGGAAACTATGGCTACACCTTC.